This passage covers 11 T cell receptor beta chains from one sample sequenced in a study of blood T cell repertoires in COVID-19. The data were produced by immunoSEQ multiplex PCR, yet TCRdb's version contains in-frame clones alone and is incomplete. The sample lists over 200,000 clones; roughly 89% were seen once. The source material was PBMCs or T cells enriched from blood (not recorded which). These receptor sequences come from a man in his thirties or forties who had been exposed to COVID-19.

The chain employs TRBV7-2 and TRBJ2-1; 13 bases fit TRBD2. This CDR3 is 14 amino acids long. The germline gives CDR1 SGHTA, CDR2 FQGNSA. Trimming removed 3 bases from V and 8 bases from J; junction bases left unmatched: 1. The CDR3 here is CASSFGLAGDEQFF. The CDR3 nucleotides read TGTGCCAGCAGCTTCGGACTAGCGGGGGATGAGCAGTTCTTC. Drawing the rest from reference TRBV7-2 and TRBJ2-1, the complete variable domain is GAGVSQSPSNKVTEKGKDVELRCDPISGHTALYWYRQSLGQGLEFLIYFQGNSAPDKSGLPSDRFSAERTGGSVSTLTIQRTQQEDSAVYLCASSFGLAGDEQFFGPGTRLTVL.

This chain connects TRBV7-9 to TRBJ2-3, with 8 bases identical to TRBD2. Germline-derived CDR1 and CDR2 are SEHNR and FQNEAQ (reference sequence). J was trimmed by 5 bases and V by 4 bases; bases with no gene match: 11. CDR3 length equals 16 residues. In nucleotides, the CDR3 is TGTGCCAGCAGCTCAAGCGGGGGCCTCGTTGGAGATACGCAGTATTTT. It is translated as CASSSSGGLVGDTQYF.

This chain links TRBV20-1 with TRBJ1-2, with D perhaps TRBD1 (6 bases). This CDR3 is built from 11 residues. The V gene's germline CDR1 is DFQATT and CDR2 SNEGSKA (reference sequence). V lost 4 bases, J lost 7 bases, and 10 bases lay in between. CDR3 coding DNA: TGCAGTGCTATCGACAGGCCTGGCTACACCTTC. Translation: CSAIDRPGYTF.

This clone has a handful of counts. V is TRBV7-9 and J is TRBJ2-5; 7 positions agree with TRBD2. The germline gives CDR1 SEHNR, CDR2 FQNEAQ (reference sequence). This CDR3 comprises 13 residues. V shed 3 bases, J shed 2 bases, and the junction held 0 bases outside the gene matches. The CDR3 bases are TGTGCCAGCAGCTTCGGGGGGCAAGAGACCCAGTACTTC. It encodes CASSFGGQETQYF.

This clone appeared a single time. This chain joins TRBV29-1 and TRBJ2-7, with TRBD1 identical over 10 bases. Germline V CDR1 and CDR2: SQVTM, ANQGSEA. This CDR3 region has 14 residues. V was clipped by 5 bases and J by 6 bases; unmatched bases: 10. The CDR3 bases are TGCAGCGTTACTAGGACAGGGGGGAGTGTCGAGCAGTACTTC. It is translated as CSVTRTGGSVEQYF.

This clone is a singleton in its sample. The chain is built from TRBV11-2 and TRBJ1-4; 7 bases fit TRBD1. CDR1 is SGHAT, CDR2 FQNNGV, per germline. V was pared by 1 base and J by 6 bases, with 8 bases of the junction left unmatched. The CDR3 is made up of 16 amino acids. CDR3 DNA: TGTGCCAGCAGCTTAGGGAGACAGGGTTTGGATGAAAAACTGTTTTTT. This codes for CASSLGRQGLDEKLFF.

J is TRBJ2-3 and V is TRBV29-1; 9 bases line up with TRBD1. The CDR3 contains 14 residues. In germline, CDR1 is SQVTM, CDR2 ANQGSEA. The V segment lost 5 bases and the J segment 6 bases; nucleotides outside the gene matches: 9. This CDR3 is CSVTGGTGSDTQYF. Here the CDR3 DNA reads TGCAGCGTTACCGGTGGGACAGGGTCGGATACGCAGTATTTT.

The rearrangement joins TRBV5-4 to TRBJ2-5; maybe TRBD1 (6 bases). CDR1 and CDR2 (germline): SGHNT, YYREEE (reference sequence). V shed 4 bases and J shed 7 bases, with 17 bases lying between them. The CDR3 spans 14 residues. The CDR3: CASSQQGMSATQYF. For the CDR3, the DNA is TGTGCCAGCAGCCAACAGGGAATGTCGGCGACCCAGTACTTC.

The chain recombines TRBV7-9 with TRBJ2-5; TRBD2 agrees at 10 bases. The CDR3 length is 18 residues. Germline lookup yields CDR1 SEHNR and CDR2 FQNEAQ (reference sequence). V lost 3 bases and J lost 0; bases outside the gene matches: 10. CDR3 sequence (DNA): TGTGCCAGCAGCTTTTCCCTAGCGGGGGCGACGTACCAAGAGACCCAGTACTTC. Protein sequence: CASSFSLAGATYQETQYF.

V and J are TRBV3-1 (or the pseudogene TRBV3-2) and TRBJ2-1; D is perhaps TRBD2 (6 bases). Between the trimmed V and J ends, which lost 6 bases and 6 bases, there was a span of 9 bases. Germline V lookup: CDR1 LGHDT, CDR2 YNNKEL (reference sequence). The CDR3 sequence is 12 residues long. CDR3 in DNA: TGTGCCAGCAGACTAGCTAGCAATGAGCAGTTCTTC. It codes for CASRLASNEQFF.

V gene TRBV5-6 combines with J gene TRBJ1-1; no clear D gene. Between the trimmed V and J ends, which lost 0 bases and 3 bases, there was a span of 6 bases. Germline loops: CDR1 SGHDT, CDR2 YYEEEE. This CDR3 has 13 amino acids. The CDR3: CASSLGSDTEAFF. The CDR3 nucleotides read TGTGCCAGCAGCTTGGGTAGTGACACTGAAGCTTTCTTT.